This T cell receptor beta chain was found in a study of blood T cell repertoires in COVID-19. Study-level information: T cells, B-cell-depleted T cells, or PBMCs provided the cDNA or gDNA that served as material.

Clones were read by immunoSEQ multiplex PCR, and TCRdb kept only the in-frame ones, dropping some. This table has about 140,000 clones, 84% appearing once. Trimming took 2 bases from V and 1 from J, leaving 9 bases between them. Germline lookup yields CDR1 SGHRS and CDR2 YFSETQ. The CDR3 spans 14 residues. Categorization into cohorts depended on clinical history that participants reported. This rearrangement joins TRBV5-1 to TRBJ1-1, with D perhaps TRBD1 (6 bases). This clonotype was sampled from a woman aged 18-30 years who had been exposed to COVID-19. Specimen: PBMCs or T cells enriched from blood (not recorded which). As DNA, the CDR3 is TGCGCCAGCAGCTTCGGACAGAGGAACACTGAAGCTTTCTTT. This sequence encodes CASSFGQRNTEAFF. Full variable domain (rest looked up from reference TRBV5-1 and TRBJ1-1): KAGVTQTPRYLIKTRGQQVTLSCSPISGHRSVSWYQQTPGQGLQFLFEYFSETQRNKGNFPGRFSGRQFSNSRSEMNVSTLELGDSALYLCASSFGQRNTEAFFGQGTRLTVV.